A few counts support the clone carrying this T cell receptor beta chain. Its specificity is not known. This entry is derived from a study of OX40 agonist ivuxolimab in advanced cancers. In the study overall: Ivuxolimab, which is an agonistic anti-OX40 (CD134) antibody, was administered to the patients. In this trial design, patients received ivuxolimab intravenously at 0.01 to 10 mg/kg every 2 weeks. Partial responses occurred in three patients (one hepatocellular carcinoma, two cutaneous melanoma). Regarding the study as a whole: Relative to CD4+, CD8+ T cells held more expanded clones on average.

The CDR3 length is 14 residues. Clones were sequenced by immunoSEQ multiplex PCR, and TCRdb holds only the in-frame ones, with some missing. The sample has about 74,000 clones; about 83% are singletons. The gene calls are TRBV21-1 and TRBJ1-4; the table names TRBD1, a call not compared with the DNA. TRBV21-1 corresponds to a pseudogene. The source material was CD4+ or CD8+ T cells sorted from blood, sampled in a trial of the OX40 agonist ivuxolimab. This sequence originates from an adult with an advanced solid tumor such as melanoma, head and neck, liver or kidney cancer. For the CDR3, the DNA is TGTGCCAGCAGCATGGGGACAGGGGCCGAGAAACTGTTTTTT. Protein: CASSMGTGAEKLFF.